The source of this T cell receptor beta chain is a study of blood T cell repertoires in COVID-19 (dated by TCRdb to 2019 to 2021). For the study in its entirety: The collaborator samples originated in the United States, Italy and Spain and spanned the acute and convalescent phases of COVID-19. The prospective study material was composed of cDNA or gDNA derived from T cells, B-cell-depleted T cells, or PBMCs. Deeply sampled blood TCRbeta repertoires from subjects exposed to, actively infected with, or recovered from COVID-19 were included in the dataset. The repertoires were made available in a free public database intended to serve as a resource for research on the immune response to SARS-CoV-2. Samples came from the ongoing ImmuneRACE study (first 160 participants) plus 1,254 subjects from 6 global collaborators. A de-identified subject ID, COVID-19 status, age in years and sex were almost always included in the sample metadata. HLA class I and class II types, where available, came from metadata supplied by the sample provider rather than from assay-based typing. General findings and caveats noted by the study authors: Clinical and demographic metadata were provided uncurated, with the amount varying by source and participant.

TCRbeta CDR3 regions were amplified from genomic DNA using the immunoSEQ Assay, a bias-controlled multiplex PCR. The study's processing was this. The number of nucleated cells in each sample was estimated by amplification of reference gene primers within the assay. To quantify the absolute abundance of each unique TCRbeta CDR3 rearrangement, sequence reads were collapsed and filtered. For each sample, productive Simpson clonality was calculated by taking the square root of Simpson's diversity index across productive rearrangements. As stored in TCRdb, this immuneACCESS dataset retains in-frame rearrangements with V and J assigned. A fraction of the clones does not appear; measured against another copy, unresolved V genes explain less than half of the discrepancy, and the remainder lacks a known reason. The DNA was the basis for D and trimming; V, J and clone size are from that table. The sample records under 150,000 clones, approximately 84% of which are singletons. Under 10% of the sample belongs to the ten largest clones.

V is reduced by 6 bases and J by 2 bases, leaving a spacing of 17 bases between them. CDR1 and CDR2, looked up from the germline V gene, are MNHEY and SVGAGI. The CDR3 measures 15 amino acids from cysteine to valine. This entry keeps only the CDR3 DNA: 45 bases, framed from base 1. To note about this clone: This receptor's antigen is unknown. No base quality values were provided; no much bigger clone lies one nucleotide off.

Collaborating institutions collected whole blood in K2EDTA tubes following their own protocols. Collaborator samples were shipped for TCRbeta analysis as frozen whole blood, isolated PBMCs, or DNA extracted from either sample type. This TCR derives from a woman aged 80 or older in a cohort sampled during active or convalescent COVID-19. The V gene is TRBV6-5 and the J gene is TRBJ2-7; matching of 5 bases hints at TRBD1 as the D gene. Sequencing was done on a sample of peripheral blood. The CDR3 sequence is CASRADSSPTYEQYV. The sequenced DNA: TGTGCCAGCAGAGCAGACAGTTCCCCGACCTACGAGCAGTACGTC.